The 3 T cell receptor beta chains below all came from one sample that was sequenced in a study of cytomegalovirus exposure and HLA in healthy donors. 60 Vbeta and 13 Jbeta primers were used in PCR. Sequencing was performed with immunoSEQ multiplex PCR; in TCRdb, only in-frame clones are kept and a portion is missing. Seen here are 130,000 or so clones, 65% to 80% observed once, and the top ten hold about 3%. The sample taken for sequencing was PBMCs. All receptors derive from a man aged 25 to 40 in good health and CMV-seronegative.

The V and J genes are TRBV15 and TRBJ2-5; 9 bases fit TRBD1. V dropped 9 bases and J dropped 3; count of bases not matched to a gene: 8. This CDR3 is 14 amino acids long. CDR1 and CDR2 (germline): LNHNV, YYDKDF (reference sequence). For the CDR3, the DNA is TGTGCCACGGGGACAGGGCTCGTGGAAGAGACCCAGTACTTC. Translation: CATGTGLVEETQYF.

J is TRBJ2-2 and V is TRBV11-2; TRBD1 agrees at 10 bases. This CDR3 is 16 amino acids long. After removal of 2 bases from V and 4 bases from J, the junction contained 4 bases not matched to a gene. The germline V gene encodes CDR1 SGHAT and CDR2 FQNNGV. In nucleotides, the CDR3 is TGTGCCAGCAGCTTACGACAGGGGGCTGGCACCGGGGAGCTGTTTTTT. Translation gives CASSLRQGAGTGELFF.

This clone occurred a few times. The rearrangement links TRBV14 to TRBJ1-6, with 8 bases fitting TRBD1. The CDR3 is made up of 15 amino acids. From germline, CDR1 is SGHDN and CDR2 FVKESK. V shed 1 base and J 7 bases; nucleotides not matched to a gene: 3. The CDR3 DNA reads TGTGCCAGCAGCCAAGTCCGGGACAGGAATTCACCCCTCCACTTT. It translates to CASSQVRDRNSPLHF.